Presented here are 20 T cell receptor beta chains from one specimen sequenced in a study of cytomegalovirus exposure and HLA in healthy donors. Primers for the PCR totalled 60 Vbeta and 13 Jbeta. The protocol was immunoSEQ multiplex PCR, while the TCRdb copy is restricted to in-frame clones and leaves out a portion. This table has 100,000 to 150,000 clones, approximately 84% appearing once. Sequencing input: PBMCs. These receptors originate from a boy younger than 10 in good health and CMV-seronegative.

This clone was seen a handful of times. The chain employs TRBV28 and TRBJ2-2; 7 bases line up with TRBD1. CDR3 length: 15 amino acids. CDR1 and CDR2 from the germline V gene are MDHEN and SYDVKM. Germline trimming cut 1 base from V and 4 bases from J; bases unmatched to any gene: 3. CDR3 nucleotide sequence: TGTGCCAGCAGTTTATTGGGACAGATCACCGGGGAGCTGTTTTTT. Encoded protein: CASSLLGQITGELFF.

The V gene is TRBV7-3, the J gene TRBJ1-1; D call uncertain. Trimming took off 6 bases at V and 5 bases at J, with 13 bases between the two ends. Per germline, CDR1 SGHTA and CDR2 FQGTGA. The CDR3 consists of 13 residues. DNA for the CDR3: TGTGCCAGCAGACTGGAGGTTTGGACTGAAGCTTTCTTT. Residues: CASRLEVWTEAFF.

This clone was seen only once. The rearrangement joins TRBV5-1 to TRBJ2-1; D might be TRBD2 (5 bases). The CDR3 runs to 15 residues. The V end was cut by 4 bases, the J end by 0 bases, with 11 bases between. CDR1 and CDR2 (germline): SGHRS, YFSETQ. CDR3 DNA: TGCGCCAGCAGCCCCATGGGGAGCTCCTACAATGAGCAGTTCTTC. This encodes CASSPMGSSYNEQFF.

This clone was found a few times. This chain joins TRBV4-3 and TRBJ2-3; D is undetermined. Germline CDR1 reads LGHNA; CDR2 reads YSLEER. The CDR3 has 15 residues. The ends were cut back, 0 bases at V and 2 bases at J, with 9 bases in the middle. The CDR3 DNA follows: TGCGCCAGCAGCCAAGAGGGTCGACACACAGATACGCAGTATTTT. Amino acids: CASSQEGRHTDTQYF.

This sequence joins TRBV29-1 and TRBJ2-1; the D is unclear. V was cut by 4 bases and J by 5 bases, with 12 bases left in between. The germline CDR1 and CDR2 sequences are SQVTM and ANQGSEA. The CDR3 runs to 13 residues. The CDR3 region has the DNA TGCAGCGTTGTTGGCTTTTTGGACAATGAGCAGTTCTTC. Residues: CSVVGFLDNEQFF.

This chain connects TRBV11-2 to TRBJ1-2, with 9 bases lining up with TRBD1. Looked up from germline, CDR1 is SGHAT and CDR2 is FQNNGV. V was clipped by 5 bases and J by 2 bases; unmatched bases: 3. The CDR3 has 14 amino acids. CDR3 sequence (DNA): TGTGCCAGCAGCCTCGGACAGGGGAACTATGGCTACACCTTC. Amino acids: CASSLGQGNYGYTF. Drawing the rest from reference TRBV11-2 and TRBJ1-2, the complete variable domain is EAGVAQSPRYKIIEKRQSVAFWCNPISGHATLYWYQQILGQGPKLLIQFQNNGVVDDSQLPKDRFSAERLKGVDSTLKIQPAKLEDSAVYLCASSLGQGNYGYTFGSGTRLTVV.

This clone appeared a single time. CDR3 region: CASSEGTVSQPQHF. The CDR3 region has the DNA TGTGCCAGCAGTGAAGGGACAGTCAGCCAGCCCCAGCATTTT. This chain connects TRBV6-1 to TRBJ1-5; the D gene is possibly TRBD1 (6 bases). Germline V gene data show CDR1 as MNHNS and CDR2 as SASEGT. CDR3 length: 14 amino acids. V was clipped by 1 base and J by 7 bases, with 11 bases between them.

V is TRBV7-9 and J is TRBJ2-3; perhaps TRBD2 as D (6 bases). V was pared by 0 bases and J by 0 bases, with 10 bases between. CDR1 and CDR2 from the germline V gene are SEHNR and FQNEAQ (reference sequence). This CDR3 region has 16 residues. CDR3 nucleotide sequence: TGTGCCAGCAGCTTAGCGCCGGGGGTTAGCACAGATACGCAGTATTTT. Translated, it gives CASSLAPGVSTDTQYF.

This chain links TRBV7-9 with TRBJ1-2; TRBD1 might be the D (5 bases). V was shortened by 2 bases and J by 2 bases, with 9 bases between the two germline ends. Germline lookup yields CDR1 SEHNR and CDR2 FQNEAQ (reference sequence). The CDR3 is 14 amino acids. This CDR3 reads CASSLRGLNYGYTF. The CDR3 DNA reads TGTGCCAGCAGCTTACGGGGACTCAACTATGGCTACACCTTC.

V usage is TRBV9 and J usage is TRBJ1-2; D may be TRBD1 (5 bases). CDR1 is SGDLS, CDR2 YYNGEE, per germline. The CDR3 runs to 15 residues. Trimming shortened V by 0 bases and J by 8 bases, and 17 bases separated the two germline ends. In nucleotides, the CDR3 is TGTGCCAGCAGCGTAGGCGGGGGACCGCGGGTCGGCTACACCTTC. The encoded protein is CASSVGGGPRVGYTF.

This chain connects TRBV4-1 to TRBJ2-3; 9 nucleotides agree with TRBD2. J lost 1 base, V lost 3 bases, and 5 bases had no gene match. Germline V gene sequence: CDR1 MGHRA, CDR2 YSYEKL. This CDR3 region has 16 residues. In nucleotides, the CDR3 is TGCGCCAGCAGCCACCACGGACTAGCGCGCACAGATACGCAGTATTTT. This gives the protein CASSHHGLARTDTQYF.

The chain joins TRBV6-5 to TRBJ2-7, with 8 bases fitting TRBD1. Germline V lookup: CDR1 MNHEY, CDR2 SVGAGI. Losses at the gene ends were 0 bases for V and 6 bases for J; bases not matched to a gene: 7. This CDR3 is 15 amino acids long. The CDR3 here is CASSYSRQGASEQYV. The CDR3 DNA reads as TGTGCCAGCAGTTACTCGCGGCAGGGGGCTTCCGAGCAGTACGTC.

This chain joins TRBV27 and TRBJ1-5; D possibly corresponds to TRBD1 (5 bases). The CDR3 extends over 15 amino acids. The germline V gene has CDR1 MNHEY and CDR2 SMNVEV (reference sequence). Trimming took off 6 bases at V and 7 bases at J, with 19 bases between the two ends. CDR3: CASRGFGGVRQPQHF. The CDR3 nucleotides are TGTGCCAGCAGGGGGTTCGGGGGAGTAAGACAGCCCCAGCATTTT.

V gene TRBV4-2 combines with J gene TRBJ1-3; weak D call: TRBD1 (6 bases). Between the trimmed V and J ends, which lost 0 bases and 2 bases, there was a span of 11 bases. The CDR3 totals 16 residues. Germline V lookup: CDR1 LGHNA, CDR2 YNFKEQ. The chain's CDR3 is CASSQDGPGAGNTIYF. The CDR3 bases are TGTGCCAGCAGCCAAGATGGGCCAGGGGCTGGAAACACCATATATTTT.

This chain joins TRBV9 and TRBJ1-5; D is possibly TRBD1 (6 bases). The CDR3 sequence is 14 residues long. The V gene's germline CDR1 is SGDLS and CDR2 YYNGEE. V shed 4 bases and J shed 2 bases, with 10 bases lying between them. The CDR3 loop is CASSPKGGNQPQHF. In nucleotides, the CDR3 is TGTGCCAGCAGCCCCAAGGGGGGCAATCAGCCCCAGCATTTT.

V gene TRBV7-9 combines with J gene TRBJ1-6; D might be TRBD1 (5 bases). The CDR3 is 14 amino acids. Germline-derived CDR1 and CDR2 are SEHNR and FQNEAQ (reference sequence). Trimming cost V 3 bases and J 7 bases, with 10 bases left between them. CDR3 region: CASSFGGENSPLHF. The CDR3 DNA sequence: TGTGCCAGCAGCTTCGGGGGGGAGAATTCACCCCTCCACTTT. Full variable domain (rest looked up from reference TRBV7-9 and TRBJ1-6): DTGVSQNPRHKITKRGQNVTFRCDPISEHNRLYWYRQTLGQGPEFLTYFQNEAQLEKSRLLSDRFSAERPKGSFSTLEIQRTEQGDSAMYLCASSFGGENSPLHFGNGTRLTVT.

This rearrangement joins TRBV23-1 to TRBJ2-7; possible D gene TRBD2, 6 bases. TRBV23-1 carries the ORF label, with uncertain function. This CDR3 has 15 amino acids. With 0 bases removed from V and 6 bases from J, the gap between germline ends came to 15 bases. CDR3 coding DNA: TGCGCCAGCAGTCAATCCCGCGGGAAGAAGGGCGAGCAGTACGTC. It yields the protein CASSQSRGKKGEQYV.

V usage is TRBV4-1 and J usage is TRBJ1-4; 9 positions agree with TRBD1. The trim removed 5 bases at V and 6 bases at J, leaving 13 bases unmatched. Looked up from germline, CDR1 is MGHRA and CDR2 is YSYEKL. CDR3 size: 17 residues. CDR3 bases: TGCGCCAGCAGCACACGAGGTACAGGGGGCTTGGATGAAAAACTGTTTTTT. Translation gives CASSTRGTGGLDEKLFF.

This rearrangement joins TRBV6-4 to TRBJ2-3, with TRBD2 as a possible D gene (6 bases). This CDR3 region has 15 residues. Trimming stripped 0 bases from V and 4 bases from J, with 11 bases between. Germline values: CDR1 MRHNA, CDR2 SNTAGT. Written as DNA, the CDR3 is TGTGCCAGCAGTGACTCGGCGGGAACCCCAGATACGCAGTATTTT. This translates into CASSDSAGTPDTQYF.

The V gene is TRBV7-9, the J gene TRBJ2-1, with TRBD2 matching over 11 bases. After removal of 5 bases from V and 7 bases from J, the junction contained 10 bases not matched to a gene. Germline values: CDR1 SEHNR, CDR2 FQNEAQ (reference sequence). CDR3 size: 16 residues. CDR3 coding DNA: TGTGCCAGCAGCCCCCCGGGACTAGCGGTTCCGAATGAGCAGTTCTTC. Translating gives CASSPPGLAVPNEQFF.